This T cell receptor beta chain was profiled in a study of technical replicates of blood from several donors. Method: immunoSEQ multiplex PCR; TCRdb's copy keeps in-frame clones and lacks some. The profile shows 70,000 to 95,000 clones, over 90% of them singletons. V shed 5 bases, J shed 1 base, and the junction held 6 bases outside the gene matches. The CDR3 contains 16 residues. Germline CDR1 reads SEHNR; CDR2 reads FQNEAQ (reference sequence). The chain combines TRBV7-9 with TRBJ2-3; TRBD2 agrees at 10 bases. The receptor was isolated from a human donor in good health. The sample was T cells isolated from PBMCs. The CDR3, as DNA: TGTGCCAGCAGCCCAGGGCTAGCGGGAGGCACAGATACGCAGTATTTT. Amino acid sequence: CASSPGLAGGTDTQYF.